The 21 T cell receptor beta chains given below trace back to one sample, sequenced in a study of T-cell memory formation after mild COVID-19. One entry per CDR3 protein, called by TCRdb with MiXCR from the 5' RACE reads. The sample shows approximately 300,000 distinct CDR3 sequences, approximately 20% of them seen only once. The sample was PBMCs or a T cell subset sorted from them (not recorded which). These receptors were collected from a young man who had mild COVID-19 (a few samples of this study predate the infection). Cell type and time point are not known.

This clonotype was detected only a few times. V is TRBV6-5 and J is TRBJ1-2, with TRBD1 matching over 7 bases. Per the germline V gene, CDR1 is MNHEY and CDR2 is SVGAGI. The CDR3 covers 14 residues. V lost 2 bases to trimming and J lost 7 bases; unmatched junction nucleotides: 7. The CDR3 DNA reads as TGTGCCAGCAGTTACGCCGGGACAGCGGCTGGCTACACCTTC. This sequence encodes CASSYAGTAAGYTF.

This chain joins TRBV29-1 and TRBJ2-7; 9 nucleotides agree with TRBD2. J lost 3 bases, V lost 6 bases, and 6 bases had no gene match. Germline V gene lookup returns CDR1 SQVTM and CDR2 ANQGSEA. The CDR3 covers 13 residues. DNA for the CDR3: TGCAGCGTAGTACTAGCGGGCTACTACGAGCAGTACGTC. Protein: CSVVLAGYYEQYV.

This clonotype appeared a few times. V gene TRBV7-6 combines with J gene TRBJ2-2; 10 bases match TRBD1. J was trimmed by 7 bases and V by 5 bases; bases with no gene match: 7. Germline CDR1 reads SGHVS; CDR2 reads FNYEAQ. The CDR3 has 15 residues. The CDR3 spells CASSPGQGGVGELFF. The CDR3 DNA reads TGTGCCAGCAGCCCCGGACAGGGGGGGGTCGGGGAGCTGTTTTTT.

V is TRBV29-1 and J is TRBJ2-5; tentative D call: TRBD2 (7 bases). Germline-derived CDR1 and CDR2 are SQVTM and ANQGSEA. V lost 6 bases and J lost 6, with 14 bases in between. The CDR3 spans 12 residues. The CDR3, as DNA: TGCAGCGTAGGAGGGGGGGCGAAGACCCAGTACTTC. Protein sequence: CSVGGGAKTQYF.

Only a few counts were recorded for this clonotype. This sequence joins TRBV3-1 and TRBJ2-3; 10 nucleotides align to TRBD1. This CDR3 is 16 amino acids long. Germline-derived CDR1 and CDR2 are LGHDT and YNNKEL (reference sequence). Germline trimming cut 4 bases from V and 2 bases from J; bases unmatched to any gene: 6. The CDR3 DNA reads as TGTGCCAGCAGCCTCCTGGGGACAGGGGCCACAGATACGCAGTATTTT. As protein: CASSLLGTGATDTQYF.

The rearrangement joins TRBV4-1 to TRBJ1-1, with D possibly being TRBD1 (5 bases). This CDR3 has 15 amino acids. The V and J ends lost 3 bases and 4 bases respectively, with 15 bases between them. CDR1 and CDR2 from the germline V gene are MGHRA and YSYEKL. The CDR3 protein is CASSQETSGRTEAFF. Here the CDR3 DNA reads TGCGCCAGCAGCCAGGAAACCTCAGGGCGCACTGAAGCTTTCTTT.

In this sample, this clonotype turned up once. The rearrangement joins TRBV7-8 to TRBJ2-3, with a possible D match to TRBD2 (5 bases). There are 13 residues in the CDR3. V was pared by 5 bases and J by 5 bases, with 11 bases between. Germline CDR1 reads SGHVS; CDR2 reads FQNEAQ. The CDR3 sequence is CASSQDFQDTQYF. The CDR3 bases are TGTGCCAGCAGCCAGGACTTCCAAGATACGCAGTATTTT.

This chain connects TRBV6-5 to TRBJ2-5; 8 bases align to TRBD1. Germline V gene data show CDR1 as MNHEY and CDR2 as SVGAGI. This CDR3 region has 15 residues. Trimming at V came to 4 bases and at J to 4 bases, leaving 8 bases not matched to a gene. CDR3 protein: CASSWTGPGGETQYF. CDR3 nucleotides: TGTGCCAGCAGTTGGACAGGGCCTGGCGGAGAGACCCAGTACTTC.

This chain links TRBV5-6 with TRBJ1-1; D remains ambiguous. This CDR3 region has 13 residues. The germline gives CDR1 SGHDT, CDR2 YYEEEE. The germline V and J ends were trimmed by 0 bases and 9 bases, with 12 bases remaining between them. CDR3 region: CASSLERSFKAFF. CDR3 DNA: TGTGCCAGCAGCTTGGAACGAAGTTTTAAAGCTTTCTTT. The full variable domain, completed using reference TRBV5-6 and TRBJ1-1, is DAGVTQSPTHLIKTRGQQVTLRCSPKSGHDTVSWYQQALGQGPQFIFQYYEEEERQRGNFPDRFSGHQFPNYSSELNVNALLLGDSALYLCASSLERSFKAFFGQGTRLTVV.

The J gene is TRBJ1-1, the V gene TRBV12-3 or TRBV12-4; no clear D gene. This CDR3 is 14 amino acids long. The V and J ends lost 4 bases and 1 base respectively, with 10 bases between them. The chain's CDR3 is CASSYDIPNTEAFF. CDR3 DNA sequence: TGTGCCAGCAGTTACGACATCCCGAACACTGAAGCTTTCTTT.

This chain connects TRBV7-3 to TRBJ2-3, with D perhaps TRBD1 (5 bases). Looked up from germline, CDR1 is SGHTA and CDR2 is FQGTGA. There are 16 residues in the CDR3. The V and J ends lost 5 bases and 10 bases respectively, with 25 bases between them. This chain's CDR3 is CASSPTLVGDYGSQYF. The CDR3 DNA reads as TGTGCCAGCAGCCCTACCCTGGTAGGGGATTACGGCTCGCAGTATTTT.

This sequence joins TRBV24-1 and TRBJ2-7, with 7 bases identical to TRBD1. The trim removed 3 bases at V and 0 bases at J, leaving 4 bases unmatched. CDR1 and CDR2 (germline): KGHDR, SFDVKD. The CDR3 has 15 residues. The CDR3 nucleotides read TGTGCCACCAGTGATCACAGGGGAGACTCCTACGAGCAGTACGTC. Translating it yields CATSDHRGDSYEQYV.

V is TRBV27 and J is TRBJ1-2; D remains unclear. The CDR3 extends over 14 amino acids. Trimming stripped 6 bases from V and 8 bases from J, with 19 bases between. Germline-derived CDR1 and CDR2 are MNHEY and SMNVEV (reference sequence). The CDR3 DNA reads TGTGCCAGCAGCACGTGGGCAGGCGGAGGCGGCTACACCTTC. This gives the protein CASSTWAGGGGYTF.

This clonotype showed up just a few times. The chain carries TRBV5-1 and TRBJ1-6; no clear D. Trimming took off 5 bases at V and 7 bases at J, with 7 bases between the two ends. Looked up from germline, CDR1 is SGHRS and CDR2 is YFSETQ. CDR3 size: 12 residues. The CDR3 spells CASRVENSPLHF. In DNA, the CDR3 is TGCGCCAGCAGGGTGGAAAATTCACCCCTCCACTTT.

The chain is built from TRBV6-6 and TRBJ1-1; maybe TRBD1 (5 bases). This CDR3 comprises 14 residues. CDR1 is MNHNY, CDR2 SVGAGI, per germline (reference sequence). With 2 bases removed from V and 1 base from J, the gap between germline ends came to 8 bases. CDR3 sequence (DNA): TGTGCCAGCAGTTACGGTGGGGCGAACACTGAAGCTTTCTTT. Protein product: CASSYGGANTEAFF.

The rearrangement joins TRBV27 to TRBJ2-3; D unresolved. V was trimmed by 2 bases and J by 2 bases, leaving 8 bases between them. This CDR3 contains 14 residues. CDR1 MNHEY and CDR2 SMNVEV come from the germline V gene (reference sequence). The CDR3 bases are TGTGCCAGCAGTTTAATACCCCACACAGATACGCAGTATTTT. It codes for CASSLIPHTDTQYF.

This clonotype was recorded many times. The V and J genes are TRBV18 and TRBJ2-3; the match to TRBD2 covers 12 bases. With V trimmed by 3 bases and J by 0 bases, 1 base remained unmatched. Per germline, CDR1 KGHSH and CDR2 LQKENI. CDR3 length equals 16 residues. CDR3 coding DNA: TGTGCCAGCTCACCTACTAGCGGGGGGAGCACAGATACGCAGTATTTT. As protein: CASSPTSGGSTDTQYF.

This clonotype was counted a few times. The rearrangement links TRBV7-2 to TRBJ1-1, with D hard to call. Looked up from germline, CDR1 is SGHTA and CDR2 is FQGNSA. The CDR3 length is 15 residues. V was clipped by 5 bases and J by 0 bases, with 13 bases between them. CDR3 nucleotides: TGTGCCAGCAGCCCAGGAGGGTCTCTGAACACTGAAGCTTTCTTT. This encodes CASSPGGSLNTEAFF.

The table lists this clonotype with many counts. The chain joins TRBV6-4 to TRBJ1-1; D call uncertain. Germline values: CDR1 MRHNA, CDR2 SNTAGT. The CDR3 length is 13 residues. V was pared by 5 bases and J by 2 bases, with 9 bases between. CDR3 sequence reads: CASSYDGNTEAFF. DNA for the CDR3: TGTGCCAGCAGTTACGACGGAAACACTGAAGCTTTCTTT.

The chain couples TRBV19 to TRBJ1-1; 8 bases line up with TRBD1. Losses at the gene ends were 4 bases for V and 5 bases for J; bases not matched to a gene: 9. This CDR3 has 15 amino acids. Germline V CDR1 and CDR2: LNHDA, SQIVND (reference sequence). CDR3: CASSTQGAGGTEAFF. The CDR3 DNA follows: TGTGCCAGTAGTACCCAGGGGGCTGGTGGTACTGAAGCTTTCTTT.

This clonotype came up a few times. This sequence joins TRBV7-3 and TRBJ2-5; 10 nucleotides agree with TRBD1. This CDR3 has 16 amino acids. Germline trimming cut 5 bases from V and 5 bases from J; bases unmatched to any gene: 11. Germline V gene data show CDR1 as SGHTA and CDR2 as FQGTGA. The CDR3 nucleotides read TGTGCCAGCAGCCGCGGTCTGACAGGGGGCTGGGAGACCCAGTACTTC. This sequence encodes CASSRGLTGGWETQYF.